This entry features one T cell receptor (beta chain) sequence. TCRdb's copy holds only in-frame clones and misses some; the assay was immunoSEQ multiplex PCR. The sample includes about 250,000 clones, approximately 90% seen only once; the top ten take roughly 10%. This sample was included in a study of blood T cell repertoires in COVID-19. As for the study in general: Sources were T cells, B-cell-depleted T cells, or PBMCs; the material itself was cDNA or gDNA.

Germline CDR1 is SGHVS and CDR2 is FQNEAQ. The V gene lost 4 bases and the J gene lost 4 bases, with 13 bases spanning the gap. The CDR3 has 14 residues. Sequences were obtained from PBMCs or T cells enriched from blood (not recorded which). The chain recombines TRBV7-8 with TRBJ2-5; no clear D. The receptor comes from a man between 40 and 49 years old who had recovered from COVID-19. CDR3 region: CASSWAMSPETQYF. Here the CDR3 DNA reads TGTGCCAGCAGCTGGGCCATGTCCCCAGAGACCCAGTACTTC.